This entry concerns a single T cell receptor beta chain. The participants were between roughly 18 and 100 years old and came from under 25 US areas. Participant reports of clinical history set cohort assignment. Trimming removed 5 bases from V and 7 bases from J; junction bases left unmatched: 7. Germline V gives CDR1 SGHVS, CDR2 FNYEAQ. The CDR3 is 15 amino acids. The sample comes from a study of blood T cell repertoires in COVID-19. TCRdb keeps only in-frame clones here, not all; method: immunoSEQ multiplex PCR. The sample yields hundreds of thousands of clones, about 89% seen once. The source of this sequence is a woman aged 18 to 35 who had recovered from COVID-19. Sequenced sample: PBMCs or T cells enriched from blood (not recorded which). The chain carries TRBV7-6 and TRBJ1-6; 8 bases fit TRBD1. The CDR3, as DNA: TGTGCCAGCAGCCCGGTGACAGGGGACAATTCACCCCTCCACTTT. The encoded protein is CASSPVTGDNSPLHF.